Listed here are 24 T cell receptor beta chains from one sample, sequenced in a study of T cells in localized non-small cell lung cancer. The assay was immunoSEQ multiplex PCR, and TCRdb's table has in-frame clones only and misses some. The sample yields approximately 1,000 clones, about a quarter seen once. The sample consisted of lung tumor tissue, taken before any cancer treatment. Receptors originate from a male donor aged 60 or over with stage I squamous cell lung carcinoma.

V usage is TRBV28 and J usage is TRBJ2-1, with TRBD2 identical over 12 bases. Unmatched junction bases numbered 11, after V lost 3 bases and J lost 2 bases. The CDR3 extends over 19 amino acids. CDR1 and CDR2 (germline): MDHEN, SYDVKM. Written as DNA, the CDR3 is TGTGCCAGCAGTTTTTCCCCTAGCGGGAGGGGTCTGACCTACAATGAGCAGTTCTTC. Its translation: CASSFSPSGRGLTYNEQFF.

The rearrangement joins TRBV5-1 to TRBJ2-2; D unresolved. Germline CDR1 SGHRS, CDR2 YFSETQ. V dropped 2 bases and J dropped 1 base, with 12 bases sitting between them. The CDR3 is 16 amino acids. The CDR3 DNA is TGCGCCAGCAGCTTTACTGTACCGGGGAACACCGGGGAGCTGTTTTTT. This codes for CASSFTVPGNTGELFF.

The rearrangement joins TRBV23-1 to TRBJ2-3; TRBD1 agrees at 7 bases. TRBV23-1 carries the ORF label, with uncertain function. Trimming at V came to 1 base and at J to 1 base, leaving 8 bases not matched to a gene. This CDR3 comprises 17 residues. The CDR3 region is CASSQYKSGQGTDTQYF. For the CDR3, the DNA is TGCGCCAGCAGTCAATATAAGTCAGGACAGGGCACAGATACGCAGTATTTT.

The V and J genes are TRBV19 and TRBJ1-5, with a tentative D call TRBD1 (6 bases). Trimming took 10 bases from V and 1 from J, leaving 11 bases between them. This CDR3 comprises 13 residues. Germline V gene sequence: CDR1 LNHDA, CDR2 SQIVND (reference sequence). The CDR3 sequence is CATQGLSNQPQHF. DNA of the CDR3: TGTGCCACACAGGGTTTGAGCAATCAGCCCCAGCATTTT. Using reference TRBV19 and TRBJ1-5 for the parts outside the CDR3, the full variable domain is DGGITQSPKYLFRKEGQNVTLSCEQNLNHDAMYWYRQDPGQGLRLIYYSQIVNDFQKGDIAEGYSVSREKKESFPLTVTSAQKNPTAFYLCATQGLSNQPQHFGDGTRLSIL.

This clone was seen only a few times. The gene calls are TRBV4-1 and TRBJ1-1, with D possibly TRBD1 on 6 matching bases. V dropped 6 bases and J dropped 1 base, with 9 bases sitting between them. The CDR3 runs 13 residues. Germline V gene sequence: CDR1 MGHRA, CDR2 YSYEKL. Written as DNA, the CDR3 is TGCGCCAGCAGAAGGGGGGGGAACACTGAAGCTTTCTTT. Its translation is CASRRGGNTEAFF.

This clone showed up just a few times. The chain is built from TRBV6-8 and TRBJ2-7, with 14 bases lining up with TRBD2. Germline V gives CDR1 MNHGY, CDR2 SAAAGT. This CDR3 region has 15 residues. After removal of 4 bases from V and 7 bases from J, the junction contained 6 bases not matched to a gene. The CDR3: CASSSGTSGSGEQYF. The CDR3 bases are TGTGCCAGCAGTTCCGGGACTAGCGGGAGTGGGGAGCAGTACTTC.

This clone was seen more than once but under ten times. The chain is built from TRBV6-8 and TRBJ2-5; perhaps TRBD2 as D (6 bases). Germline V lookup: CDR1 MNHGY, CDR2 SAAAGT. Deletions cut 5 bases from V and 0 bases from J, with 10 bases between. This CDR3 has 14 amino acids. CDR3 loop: CASSVAAYQETQYF. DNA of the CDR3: TGTGCCAGCAGTGTAGCGGCGTACCAAGAGACCCAGTACTTC.

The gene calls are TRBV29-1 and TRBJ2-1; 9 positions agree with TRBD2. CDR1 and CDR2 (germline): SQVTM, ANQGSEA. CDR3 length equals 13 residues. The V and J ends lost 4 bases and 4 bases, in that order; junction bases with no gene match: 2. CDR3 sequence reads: CSVGGRDYNEQFF. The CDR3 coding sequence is TGCAGCGTTGGCGGGAGGGATTACAATGAGCAGTTCTTC.

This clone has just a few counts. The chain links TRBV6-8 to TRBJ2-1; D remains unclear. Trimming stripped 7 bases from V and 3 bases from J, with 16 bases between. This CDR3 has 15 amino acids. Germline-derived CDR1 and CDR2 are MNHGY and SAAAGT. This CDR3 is CASTYGQAFYNEQFF. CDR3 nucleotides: TGTGCCAGCACCTATGGCCAGGCCTTCTACAATGAGCAGTTCTTC.

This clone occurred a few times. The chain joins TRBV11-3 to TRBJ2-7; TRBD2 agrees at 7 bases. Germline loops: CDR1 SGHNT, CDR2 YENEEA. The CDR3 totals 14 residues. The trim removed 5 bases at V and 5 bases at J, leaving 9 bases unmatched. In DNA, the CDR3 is TGTGCCAGCAGCCCGAGGAGGGGAGGGGACGAGCAGTACTTC. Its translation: CASSPRRGGDEQYF.

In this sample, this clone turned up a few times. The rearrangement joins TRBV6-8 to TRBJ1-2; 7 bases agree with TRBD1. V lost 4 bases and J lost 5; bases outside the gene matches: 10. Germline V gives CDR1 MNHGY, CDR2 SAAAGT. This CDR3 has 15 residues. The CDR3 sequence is CASSSQGGASYGYTF. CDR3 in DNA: TGTGCCAGCAGTTCCCAGGGGGGAGCTTCTTATGGCTACACCTTC.

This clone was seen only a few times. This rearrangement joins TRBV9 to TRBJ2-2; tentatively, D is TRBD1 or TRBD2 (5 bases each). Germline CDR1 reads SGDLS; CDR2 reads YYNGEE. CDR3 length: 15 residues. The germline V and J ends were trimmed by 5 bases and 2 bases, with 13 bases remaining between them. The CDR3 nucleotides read TGTGCCAGCAGTGTTCGTCGGGGCAACACCGGGGAGCTGTTTTTT. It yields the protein CASSVRRGNTGELFF.

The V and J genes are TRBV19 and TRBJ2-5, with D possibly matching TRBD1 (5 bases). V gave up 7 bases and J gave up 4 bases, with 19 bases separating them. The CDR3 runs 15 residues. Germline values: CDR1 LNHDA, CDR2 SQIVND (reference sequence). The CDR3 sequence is CASNVIGDVGETQYF. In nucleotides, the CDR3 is TGTGCCAGTAACGTAATAGGGGATGTTGGAGAGACCCAGTACTTC.

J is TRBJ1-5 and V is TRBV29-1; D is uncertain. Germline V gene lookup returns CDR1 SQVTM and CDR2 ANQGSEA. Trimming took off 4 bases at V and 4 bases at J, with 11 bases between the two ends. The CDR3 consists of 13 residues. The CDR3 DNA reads TGCAGCGTTGGAGTACAGTCTAATCAGCCCCAGCATTTT. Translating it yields CSVGVQSNQPQHF.

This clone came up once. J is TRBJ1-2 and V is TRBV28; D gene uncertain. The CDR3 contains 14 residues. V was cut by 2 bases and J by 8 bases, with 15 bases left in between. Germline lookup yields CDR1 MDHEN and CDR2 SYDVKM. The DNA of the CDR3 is TGTGCCAGCAGTTTAGATCTCGGGTTCAGAGGCTACACCTTC. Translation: CASSLDLGFRGYTF.

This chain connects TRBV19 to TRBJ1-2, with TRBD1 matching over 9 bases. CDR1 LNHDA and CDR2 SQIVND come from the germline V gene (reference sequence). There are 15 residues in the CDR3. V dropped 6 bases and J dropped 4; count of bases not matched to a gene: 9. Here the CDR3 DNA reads TGTGCCAGTAGCAGGACAGGGGCCCCTGGCTATGGCTACACCTTC. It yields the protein CASSRTGAPGYGYTF.

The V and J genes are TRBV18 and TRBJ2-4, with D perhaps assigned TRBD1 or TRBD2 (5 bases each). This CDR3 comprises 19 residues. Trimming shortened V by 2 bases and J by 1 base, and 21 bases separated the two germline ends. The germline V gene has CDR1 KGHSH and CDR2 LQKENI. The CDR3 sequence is CASSPAGTESWLAKNIQYF. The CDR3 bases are TGTGCCAGCTCACCAGCCGGGACCGAGTCTTGGTTGGCCAAAAACATTCAGTACTTC.

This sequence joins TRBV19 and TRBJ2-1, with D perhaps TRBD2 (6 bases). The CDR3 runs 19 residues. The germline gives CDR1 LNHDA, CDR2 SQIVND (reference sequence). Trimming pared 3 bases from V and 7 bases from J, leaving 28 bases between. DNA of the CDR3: TGTGCCAGTAGTATGTCTGGAGGGCCGAGGGGCGGAATGGGGAATGAGCAGTTCTTC. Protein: CASSMSGGPRGGMGNEQFF.

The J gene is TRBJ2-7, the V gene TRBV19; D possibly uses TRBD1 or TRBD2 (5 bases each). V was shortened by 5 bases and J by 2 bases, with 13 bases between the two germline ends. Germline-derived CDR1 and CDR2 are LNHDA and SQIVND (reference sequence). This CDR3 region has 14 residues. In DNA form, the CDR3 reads TGTGCCAGTAGTGTGGCCGGGGCACCCTACGAGCAGTACTTC. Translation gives CASSVAGAPYEQYF.

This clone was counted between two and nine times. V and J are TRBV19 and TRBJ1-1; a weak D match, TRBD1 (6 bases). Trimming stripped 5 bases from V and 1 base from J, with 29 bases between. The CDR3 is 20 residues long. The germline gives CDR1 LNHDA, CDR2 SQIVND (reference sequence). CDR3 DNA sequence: TGTGCCAGTAGTTTTTACGGATCCAGGGGAGAGAAGATTTGGAACACTGAAGCTTTCTTT. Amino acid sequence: CASSFYGSRGEKIWNTEAFF.

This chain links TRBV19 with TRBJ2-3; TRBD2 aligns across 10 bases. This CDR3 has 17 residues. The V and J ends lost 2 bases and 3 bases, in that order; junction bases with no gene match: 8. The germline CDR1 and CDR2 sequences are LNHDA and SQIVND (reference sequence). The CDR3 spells CASSILGLAYGTDTQYF. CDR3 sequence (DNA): TGTGCCAGTAGTATATTGGGACTAGCGTATGGTACAGATACGCAGTATTTT.

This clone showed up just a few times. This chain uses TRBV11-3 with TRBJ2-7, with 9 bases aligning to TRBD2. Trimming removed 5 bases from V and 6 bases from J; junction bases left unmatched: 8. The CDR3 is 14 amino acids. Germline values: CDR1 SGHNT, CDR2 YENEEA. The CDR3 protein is CASSRGGRGREQYF. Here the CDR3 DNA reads TGTGCCAGCAGCAGGGGCGGGAGGGGGCGCGAGCAGTACTTC.

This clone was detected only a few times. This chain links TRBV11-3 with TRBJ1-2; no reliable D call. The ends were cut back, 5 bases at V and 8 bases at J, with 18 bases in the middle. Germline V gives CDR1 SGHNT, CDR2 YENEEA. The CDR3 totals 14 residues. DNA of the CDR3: TGTGCCAGCAGCAAATCCTCGGGCAGTGGCGGCTACACCTTC. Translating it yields CASSKSSGSGGYTF.

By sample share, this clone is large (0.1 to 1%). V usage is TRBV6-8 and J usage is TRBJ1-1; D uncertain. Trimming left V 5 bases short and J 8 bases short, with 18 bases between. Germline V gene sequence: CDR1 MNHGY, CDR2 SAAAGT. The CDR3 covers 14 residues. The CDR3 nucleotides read TGTGCCAGCAGTCCCTTCTTGGTAACCGTAGAAGCTTTCTTT. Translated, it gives CASSPFLVTVEAFF.